This T cell receptor (beta chain) appears in the sequencing data of a study of prognosis after radiotherapy for stage I lung cancer. This clonotype was detected ten times or more. Starting from genomic DNA, TCR beta CDR3 was amplified through two-round multiplex PCR. TRBV and TRBJ genes each had their own specific primers in first-round PCR. TCRdb reanalysed the multiplex PCR reads using MiXCR and keeps one entry per CDR3 protein. The sample lists about 16,000 distinct CDR3 sequences; 44% were seen once. This CDR3 has 16 residues. Trimming removed 4 bases from V and 2 bases from J; junction bases left unmatched: 6. The germline CDR1 and CDR2 sequences are SGHVS and FQNEAQ.

The specimen was PBMCs, collected before or after stereotactic body radiation therapy (not recorded which). The sequence was obtained from a donor at least 50 years old with non-small cell lung cancer. The J gene is TRBJ2-1, the V gene TRBV7-8, with TRBD2 matching over 9 bases. The CDR3 nucleotides read TGTGCCAGCAGCTCGCTAGCGGGAATCGCCTACAATGAGCAGTTCTTC. Translated: CASSSLAGIAYNEQFF.